Below are 24 T cell receptor beta chains sequenced from a single sample in a study of T-cell reconstitution after alpha-beta-depleted transplantation in children. During its preparation, the TCRbeta library received unique molecular identifiers. TCRdb re-analysed the PCR reads in MiXCR, keeping a single row per CDR3 protein. This table holds about 610,000 distinct CDR3 sequences, roughly a tenth found once. Material: PBMCs from the stem cell graft donor, obtained from the stem cell graft. All receptors come from a human donor who donated a stem cell graft to a child with acute myeloid leukemia.

This clonotype showed up many times. The V and J genes are TRBV10-3 and TRBJ2-7; tentative D call: TRBD1 (6 bases). V shed 0 bases and J shed 3 bases, with 9 bases lying between them. The CDR3 consists of 14 residues. The germline gives CDR1 ENHRY, CDR2 SYGVKD. CDR3 amino acids: CAISESGTSYEQYF. Here the CDR3 DNA reads TGTGCCATCAGTGAGTCTGGGACAAGCTACGAGCAGTACTTC.

Remarks on this clonotype: This could be a read error, since a much larger clone is one nucleotide away. V is TRBV20-1 and J is TRBJ2-5, with a tentative D call TRBD1 (6 bases). This CDR3 is 13 amino acids long. Germline V gives CDR1 DFQATT, CDR2 SNEGSKA (reference sequence). The CDR3 spells CSAYRDGPETRYF. Written as DNA, the CDR3 is TGCAGTGCTTACAGGGATGGTCCAGAGACCCGGTACTTC.

The chain employs TRBV7-2 and TRBJ2-6; the D gene is possibly TRBD1 (6 bases). The CDR3 has 17 residues. Germline CDR1 SGHTA, CDR2 FQGNSA. V shed 2 bases and J shed 0 bases, with 11 bases lying between them. CDR3 in DNA: TGTGCCAGCAGCTTAAGTGGGGGCTACTCTGGGGCCAACGTCCTGACTTTC. As protein: CASSLSGGYSGANVLTF.

The chain couples TRBV7-9 to TRBJ2-3, with TRBD1 matching 7 bases. Trimming removed 4 bases from V and 3 bases from J; junction bases left unmatched: 7. Germline V gene sequence: CDR1 SEHNR, CDR2 FQNEAQ (reference sequence). This CDR3 spans 15 amino acids. The CDR3 sequence is CASSSWTGRTDTQYF. In DNA, the CDR3 is TGTGCCAGCAGCTCCTGGACAGGAAGGACAGATACGCAGTATTTT.

This clonotype came up a few times. V gene TRBV6-2 or TRBV6-3 combines with J gene TRBJ2-1; 14 positions match TRBD2. The CDR3 consists of 15 residues. J gave up 9 bases and V 5 bases, and 6 bases lay outside the gene matches. Per germline, CDR1 MNHEY and CDR2 SVGEGT. Here the CDR3 reads CASSPRTSGRIEQFF. CDR3 nucleotides: TGTGCCAGCAGTCCCCGGACTAGCGGGAGGATTGAGCAGTTCTTC.

The chain joins TRBV12-3 or TRBV12-4 to TRBJ2-7; TRBD1 or TRBD2 may be the D gene (5 bases each). Trimming removed 1 base at V and 0 bases at J, with 13 bases between. The CDR3 has 16 residues. DNA for the CDR3: TGTGCCAGCAGTTTAGGAGGGCCAGGGACCTCCTACGAGCAGTACTTC. Amino acids: CASSLGGPGTSYEQYF.

The rearrangement uses TRBV7-2 and TRBJ2-1; the D is unclear. V was cut by 1 base and J by 5 bases, with 9 bases left in between. The CDR3 covers 14 residues. Germline V gene data show CDR1 as SGHTA and CDR2 as FQGNSA. The CDR3 bases are TGTGCCAGCAGCTTAGATTGGACGAACAATGAGCAGTTCTTC. It yields the protein CASSLDWTNNEQFF.

The table lists this clonotype with a few counts. The rearrangement uses TRBV11-3 and TRBJ2-2, with D possibly matching TRBD1 (6 bases). V was cut by 3 bases and J by 2 bases, with 10 bases left in between. CDR3 length: 15 residues. The germline V gene has CDR1 SGHNT and CDR2 YENEEA. CDR3 protein: CASSFIQGNTGELFF. The CDR3 region has the DNA TGTGCCAGCAGCTTCATACAGGGTAACACCGGGGAGCTGTTTTTT.

The rearrangement links TRBV5-1 to TRBJ2-5, with 12 bases matching TRBD2. The V gene's germline CDR1 is SGHRS and CDR2 YFSETQ. This CDR3 region has 17 residues. The ends lost 2 bases at V and 5 bases at J; junction bases unmatched: 10. The CDR3 here is CASSLRRLAGEGETQYF. In DNA form, the CDR3 reads TGCGCCAGCAGCTTACGTCGACTAGCGGGAGAAGGGGAGACCCAGTACTTC.

The V and J genes are TRBV11-1 and TRBJ2-5; the match to TRBD1 covers 8 bases. The length of the CDR3 is 13 residues. The V and J ends lost 5 bases and 5 bases, in that order; junction bases with no gene match: 4. The germline V gene has CDR1 SGHAT and CDR2 FQDESV (reference sequence). As DNA, the CDR3 is TGTGCCAGCAGCCCTTGGACAGGGGAGACCCAGTACTTC. Residues: CASSPWTGETQYF.

This clonotype turned up a few times. The chain joins TRBV5-1 to TRBJ2-1; tentatively, D is TRBD1 (5 bases). The CDR3 spans 14 residues. Per the germline V gene, CDR1 is SGHRS and CDR2 is YFSETQ. V gave up 0 bases and J gave up 3 bases, with 7 bases separating them. The CDR3 coding sequence is TGCGCCAGCAGCTTGGGACAGTACTACAATGAGCAGTTCTTC. It codes for CASSLGQYYNEQFF.

In its sample, this clonotype was seen a few times. The chain carries TRBV7-2 and TRBJ1-6, with unresolved D. There are 14 residues in the CDR3. V was clipped by 1 base and J by 6 bases, with 7 bases between them. Germline V CDR1 and CDR2: SGHTA, FQGNSA. CDR3 protein: CASSLGSSNSPLHF. CDR3 nucleotide sequence: TGTGCCAGCAGCTTAGGAAGTTCTAATTCACCCCTCCACTTT. Together with reference TRBV7-2 and TRBJ1-6, the CDR3 gives the full variable domain: GAGVSQSPSNKVTEKGKDVELRCDPISGHTALYWYRQSLGQGLEFLIYFQGNSAPDKSGLPSDRFSAERTGGSVSTLTIQRTQQEDSAVYLCASSLGSSNSPLHFGNGTRLTVT.

This clonotype was found many times. The chain has TRBV11-1 and TRBJ2-5, with D unresolved. The length of the CDR3 is 14 residues. Trimming shortened V by 0 bases and J by 1 base, and 6 bases separated the two germline ends. Germline CDR1 is SGHAT and CDR2 is FQDESV (reference sequence). CDR3 protein: CASSLAGSQETQYF. The CDR3 nucleotides read TGTGCCAGCAGCTTAGCGGGCAGCCAAGAGACCCAGTACTTC.

To note about this clonotype: Just one base apart from a much larger clone, this may be a read error. The chain is built from TRBV7-6 and TRBJ1-3; no clear D gene. This CDR3 has 13 residues. The V gene's germline CDR1 is SGHVS and CDR2 FNYEAQ. Trimming removed 4 bases at V and 0 bases at J, with 4 bases between. The CDR3 protein is CASSWDSGNTIYF. CDR3 in DNA: TGTGCCAGCAGCTGGGACTCTGGAAACACCATATATTTT.

The chain employs TRBV9 and TRBJ2-5; D is perhaps TRBD1 (5 bases). The germline V gene encodes CDR1 SGDLS and CDR2 YYNGEE. This CDR3 region has 15 residues. The ends were cut back, 0 bases at V and 4 bases at J, with 13 bases in the middle. CDR3 protein: CASSVVGRGGETQYF. The CDR3 DNA reads TGTGCCAGCAGCGTAGTTGGAAGGGGCGGAGAGACCCAGTACTTC.

This clonotype appeared a few times. V usage is TRBV2 and J usage is TRBJ2-7; 10 nucleotides line up with TRBD2. The CDR3 has 15 amino acids. Trimming removed 2 bases from V and 0 bases from J; junction bases left unmatched: 1. CDR1 is SNHLY, CDR2 FYNNEI, per germline. This CDR3 reads CASSEKREGSYEQYF. CDR3 DNA: TGTGCCAGCAGTGAAAAGCGGGAGGGCTCCTACGAGCAGTACTTC.

The chain carries TRBV25-1 and TRBJ2-1; TRBD2 is a possible D gene (5 bases). The CDR3 runs 12 residues. CDR1 is MGHDK and CDR2 is SYGVNS in the germline V gene. The V gene lost 1 base and the J gene lost 9 bases, with 7 bases spanning the gap. The DNA of the CDR3 is TGTGCCAGCAGTGAATGGCGGGCTGAGCAGTTCTTC. Its protein is CASSEWRAEQFF.

The J gene is TRBJ2-1, the V gene TRBV20-1, with TRBD2 identical over 11 bases. The CDR3 has 14 amino acids. The germline V gene encodes CDR1 DFQATT and CDR2 SNEGSKA (reference sequence). V shed 1 base and J 7 bases; nucleotides not matched to a gene: 3. CDR3 in DNA: TGCAGTGCTAGAGGACTAGCGGGAATGAATGAGCAGTTCTTC. This translates into CSARGLAGMNEQFF.

This clonotype was counted ten times or more. The V call is TRBV6-4, the J call TRBJ2-1; 7 nucleotides line up with TRBD1. From germline, CDR1 is MRHNA and CDR2 SNTAGT. The CDR3 is made up of 15 amino acids. V shed 0 bases and J 2 bases; nucleotides not matched to a gene: 1. The CDR3: CASSDSGTAYNEQFF. The CDR3 DNA reads as TGTGCCAGCAGTGACTCAGGGACAGCCTACAATGAGCAGTTCTTC.

This clonotype has a count of ten or more. This chain uses TRBV7-2 with TRBJ2-7; D is perhaps TRBD1 or TRBD2 (7 bases each). The CDR3 loop spans 17 amino acids. Germline V gives CDR1 SGHTA, CDR2 FQGNSA. With 7 bases removed from V and 7 bases from J, the gap between germline ends came to 29 bases. CDR3 sequence: CASTSSLGRGRREEQYF. As DNA, the CDR3 is TGTGCCAGCACCTCTTCCTTAGGGAGGGGGCGCAGGGAAGAGCAGTACTTC.

The V and J genes are TRBV10-3 and TRBJ2-5; 12 bases align to TRBD2. V trimming: 4 bases; J trimming: 2 bases; junction bases outside the gene matches: 17. The CDR3 contains 20 residues. The germline V gene encodes CDR1 ENHRY and CDR2 SYGVKD. CDR3 sequence: CAISGSGLAGYLSGQETQYF. As DNA, the CDR3 is TGTGCCATCAGTGGCTCTGGACTAGCGGGATATTTGAGCGGGCAAGAGACCCAGTACTTC.

This clonotype was seen a few times. The V and J genes are TRBV29-1 and TRBJ2-4; D unresolved. V gave up 3 bases and J gave up 0 bases, with 15 bases separating them. Germline loops: CDR1 SQVTM, CDR2 ANQGSEA. The CDR3 is 16 amino acids. CDR3 sequence: CSVEGGPALAKNIQYF. The CDR3 bases are TGCAGCGTTGAGGGTGGGCCCGCACTAGCCAAAAACATTCAGTACTTC.

This clonotype was detected only a few times. CDR3 sequence: CSVLGTGGNQPQHF. In DNA, the CDR3 is TGCAGCGTGTTAGGGACAGGGGGTAATCAGCCCCAGCATTTT. The chain employs TRBV29-1 and TRBJ1-5; TRBD1 matches 11 bases. Germline assignment: CDR1 SQVTM and CDR2 ANQGSEA. The CDR3 consists of 14 residues. V gave up 6 bases and J gave up 4 bases; unmatched junction bases: 5.

The sample holds a few counts of this clonotype. The rearrangement links TRBV10-3 to TRBJ2-6; TRBD1 matches at 9 bases. Germline lookup yields CDR1 ENHRY and CDR2 SYGVKD. The CDR3 loop spans 15 amino acids. Trimming cost V 4 bases and J 2 bases; bases outside gene matches: 0. This CDR3 reads CAISGQGAGANVLTF. DNA for the CDR3: TGTGCCATCAGTGGACAGGGGGCTGGGGCCAACGTCCTGACTTTC.